These 18 T cell receptor beta chains were all obtained from the same sample, sequenced in a study of T cells after yellow fever vaccination. In TCRdb, the 5' RACE reads were re-called with MiXCR into one record per CDR3 protein. The data contain hundreds of thousands of distinct CDR3 sequences, around a fifth of them singletons. The sequencing here drew on PBMCs, taken roughly 23 days after the first yellow fever vaccination. These receptors all come from a man between 18 and 35 years old who received the YFV17D yellow fever vaccine.

This clonotype was seen more than once but under ten times. The J gene is TRBJ2-7, the V gene TRBV5-1, with 9 bases that match TRBD1. This CDR3 region has 13 residues. The germline V gene has CDR1 SGHRS and CDR2 YFSETQ. J lost 0 bases, V lost 7 bases, and 2 bases had no gene match. The CDR3 DNA follows: TGCGCCAGCGGGACAGGGATCTCCTACGAGCAGTACTTC. It encodes CASGTGISYEQYF.

This clonotype turned up a few times. This sequence joins TRBV12-3 or TRBV12-4 and TRBJ2-5; D uncertain. Between the trimmed V and J ends, which lost 4 bases and 3 bases, there was a span of 12 bases. The CDR3 runs to 14 residues. The CDR3 region is CASSWMDWKETQYF. CDR3 nucleotide sequence: TGTGCCAGCAGTTGGATGGATTGGAAAGAGACCCAGTACTTC.

This rearrangement joins TRBV7-2 to TRBJ2-5, with D perhaps TRBD1 (6 bases). The germline V gene has CDR1 SGHTA and CDR2 FQGNSA. The CDR3 covers 13 residues. V lost 5 bases to trimming and J lost 12 bases, with 19 bases between them. CDR3 nucleotides: TGTGCCAGCAGCCGCAACAGGGAAAGCCCAAAGTACTTC. Its translation is CASSRNRESPKYF.

The chain is built from TRBV4-3 and TRBJ1-4; possible D gene TRBD1, 6 bases. The V end was cut by 1 base, the J end by 10 bases, with 16 bases between. The CDR3 extends over 15 amino acids. Germline V gene lookup returns CDR1 LGHNA and CDR2 YSLEER. The CDR3 sequence is CASSQGGGGQGKLFF. In DNA, the CDR3 is TGCGCCAGCAGCCAAGGTGGAGGGGGGCAAGGAAAACTGTTTTTT.

The genes are TRBV7-2 and TRBJ2-1; 12 nucleotides line up with TRBD2. CDR1 and CDR2 (germline): SGHTA, FQGNSA. The CDR3 runs 15 residues. Losses at the gene ends were 3 bases for V and 7 bases for J; bases not matched to a gene: 4. CDR3 sequence: CASSLTSGGGNEQFF. DNA of the CDR3: TGTGCCAGCAGCTTGACTAGCGGGGGTGGTAATGAGCAGTTCTTC.

This clonotype showed up just a few times. CDR3 residues: CASLRRYSVTYEQYV. The CDR3 region has the DNA TGCGCCAGCCTGAGACGATACTCAGTGACCTACGAGCAGTACGTC. The chain joins TRBV23-1 to TRBJ2-7; D is unresolved. TRBV23-1 is an ORF for which the function is uncertain. The CDR3 contains 15 residues. V lost 8 bases to trimming and J lost 2 bases, with 19 bases between them.

This clonotype was picked up a small number of times. This chain connects TRBV20-1 to TRBJ1-1; D remains ambiguous. The V end was cut by 5 bases, the J end by 4 bases, with 11 bases between. The V gene's germline CDR1 is DFQATT and CDR2 SNEGSKA (reference sequence). There are 12 residues in the CDR3. CDR3 coding DNA: TGCAGTGCTTGTGGGCAGACCACTGAAGCTTTCTTT. It is translated as CSACGQTTEAFF.

This clonotype has more than one count but fewer than ten. The CDR3 region has the DNA TGCAGTGCTAGCGACAGGCGCCTCACAGATACGCAGTATTTT. Residues: CSASDRRLTDTQYF. The chain is built from TRBV20-1 and TRBJ2-3; perhaps TRBD1 as D (6 bases). CDR1 and CDR2 from the germline V gene are DFQATT and SNEGSKA (reference sequence). Trimming cost V 3 bases and J 2 bases, with 12 bases left between them. CDR3 size: 14 residues.

This clonotype has a handful of counts. The CDR3 DNA is TGTGCCAGCTCCGAGACCCCGGGTACCAGCTCCTACGAGCAGTACTTC. It encodes CASSETPGTSSYEQYF. This sequence joins TRBV18 and TRBJ2-7; D is unclear. The CDR3 extends over 16 amino acids. Per germline, CDR1 KGHSH and CDR2 LQKENI. V was clipped by 6 bases and J by 0 bases, with 18 bases between them.

A remark on this clonotype: A read error may produce the germline difference seen at one junction end. This sequence joins TRBV7-7 and TRBJ2-5, with 15 bases fitting TRBD2. The germline CDR1 and CDR2 sequences are SSHAT and FNYEAQ (reference sequence). The CDR3 totals 18 residues. The CDR3 is CASSHAGLAGGPGETQYF. The CDR3 nucleotides are TGTGCTAGCAGCCACGCCGGACTAGCGGGGGGGCCCGGGGAGACCCAGTACTTC. The entire variable domain, with the rest obtained from reference TRBV7-7 and TRBJ2-5, is as follows: GAGVSQSPRYKVTKRGQDVTLRCDPISSHATLYWYQQALGQGPEFLTYFNYEAQPDKSGLPSDRFSAERPEGSISTLTIQRTEQRDSAMYRCASSHAGLAGGPGETQYFGPGTRLLVL.

The count of this clonotype is one. V usage is TRBV2 and J usage is TRBJ1-5; the match to TRBD1 covers 8 bases. Germline V gene data show CDR1 as SNHLY and CDR2 as FYNNEI. The CDR3 is 14 residues long. J was trimmed by 5 bases and V by 6 bases; bases with no gene match: 6. CDR3: CASRTGTGYQPQHF. The CDR3 DNA reads as TGTGCCAGCAGGACCGGGACAGGCTATCAGCCCCAGCATTTT.

This sequence joins TRBV24-1 and TRBJ2-3; TRBD1 matches at 9 bases. This CDR3 region has 16 residues. V was pared by 3 bases and J by 4 bases, with 7 bases of the junction left unmatched. CDR1 is KGHDR, CDR2 SFDVKD, per germline. This chain's CDR3 is CATSDTGTGSPDTQYF. DNA of the CDR3: TGTGCCACCAGTGATACCGGGACAGGGAGCCCAGATACGCAGTATTTT.

This clonotype was seen a handful of times. The V and J genes are TRBV5-1 and TRBJ2-1; D gene uncertain. Germline assignment: CDR1 SGHRS and CDR2 YFSETQ. This CDR3 comprises 15 residues. V was clipped by 4 bases and J by 6 bases, with 17 bases between them. The CDR3 reads CASSLTKTYVNEQFF. CDR3 DNA: TGCGCCAGCAGCCTGACAAAAACCTACGTCAATGAGCAGTTCTTC.

The chain employs TRBV7-2 and TRBJ2-1, with 7 bases aligning to TRBD2. This CDR3 is built from 15 residues. Germline V gene data show CDR1 as SGHTA and CDR2 as FQGNSA. J gave up 5 bases and V 5 bases, and 9 bases lay outside the gene matches. CDR3 protein: CASSPPGLRNNEQFF. The CDR3 DNA reads TGTGCCAGCAGCCCACCGGGACTACGTAACAATGAGCAGTTCTTC.

The chain is built from TRBV5-4 and TRBJ2-3, with D possibly being TRBD1 (5 bases). Germline V CDR1 and CDR2: SGHNT, YYREEE (reference sequence). There are 15 residues in the CDR3. V lost 2 bases and J lost 1, with 11 bases in between. The DNA for the CDR3 is TGTGCCAGCAGCTTAGGGGCCAGCCGCACAGATACGCAGTATTTT. Encoded protein: CASSLGASRTDTQYF.

This clonotype was seen only a few times. This chain joins TRBV3-1 and TRBJ2-7; D gene ambiguous. Between the trimmed V and J ends, which lost 3 bases and 1 base, there was a span of 13 bases. The CDR3 length is 15 residues. Per germline, CDR1 LGHDT and CDR2 YNNKEL (reference sequence). CDR3 in amino acids: CASSHPGRWSYEQYF. CDR3 sequence (DNA): TGTGCCAGCAGCCATCCGGGTCGATGGTCCTACGAGCAGTACTTC.

This CDR3 is CASSPILWKDRASYGYTF. In DNA form, the CDR3 reads TGTGCCAGCTCACCAATTCTTTGGAAGGACAGGGCCAGCTATGGCTACACCTTC. The chain employs TRBV18 and TRBJ1-2, with 8 nucleotides matching TRBD1. Germline CDR1 and CDR2: KGHSH and LQKENI. The CDR3 consists of 18 residues. The trim removed 2 bases at V and 4 bases at J, leaving 15 bases unmatched.

This clonotype was detected a few times. CDR3: CASSQEGLYNEQFF. For the CDR3, the DNA is TGCGCCAGCAGCCAAGAGGGTCTTTACAATGAGCAGTTCTTC. The chain employs TRBV4-3 and TRBJ2-1, with D uncertain. CDR3 length: 14 amino acids. Trimming removed 0 bases from V and 4 bases from J, with 7 bases in between. Per germline, CDR1 LGHNA and CDR2 YSLEER.